These 22 T cell receptor beta chains originate from one sample sequenced in a study of blood T cell repertoires in COVID-19 (TCRdb year 2020). The method was the immunoSEQ multiplex PCR assay. Not all clones reach the TCRdb copy of this immuneACCESS table, which keeps in-frame sequences only. Checked studies attribute under half of the gap to unresolved V genes and leave the rest unexplained. For this sample there are 250,000 to 350,000 clones; 75% to 90% appear just once. Approximately 12% of the sample is in the top ten clones. The sequenced sample consisted of peripheral blood. All receptors derive from a woman in her sixties with acute or convalescent COVID-19.

The genes are TRBV27 and TRBJ1-2; D gene uncertain. The ends were cut back, 5 bases at V and 6 bases at J, with 13 bases in the middle. Germline V gene data show CDR1 as MNHEY and CDR2 as SMNVEV (reference sequence). The CDR3 sequence is 13 residues long. In nucleotides, the CDR3 is TGTGCCAGCAGTAGCGGGGTTCCTCATGGCTACACCTTC. Protein sequence: CASSSGVPHGYTF.

This chain uses TRBV2 with TRBJ1-1, with TRBD1 identical over 7 bases. From germline, CDR1 is SNHLY and CDR2 FYNNEI. Trimming cost V 7 bases and J 2 bases; bases outside gene matches: 10. This CDR3 is built from 15 residues. The CDR3 protein is CASIPQGFLNTEAFF. In DNA, the CDR3 is TGTGCCAGCATCCCACAGGGGTTTCTAAACACTGAAGCTTTCTTT.

The CDR3 sequence is CASSEQGGGNQPQHF. The DNA of the CDR3 is TGTGCCAGCAGTGAGCAGGGTGGCGGCAATCAGCCCCAGCATTTT. The J gene is TRBJ1-5, the V gene TRBV6-4; a possible D gene is TRBD1 (5 bases). From germline, CDR1 is MRHNA and CDR2 SNTAGT. The CDR3 has 15 residues. V was pared by 3 bases and J by 2 bases, with 11 bases between.

Only one count was recorded for this clone. The CDR3 spells CASSVSGDTQYF. As DNA, the CDR3 is TGTGCCAGCAGCGTCTCGGGAGATACGCAGTATTTT. The V gene is TRBV7-9, the J gene TRBJ2-3; D not resolved. Germline V CDR1 and CDR2: SEHNR, FQNEAQ (reference sequence). V gave up 5 bases and J gave up 5 bases, with 8 bases separating them. The CDR3 extends over 12 amino acids.

The gene calls are TRBV9 and TRBJ2-1; the match to TRBD1 covers 8 bases. Germline V gene sequence: CDR1 SGDLS, CDR2 YYNGEE. With 0 bases clipped from V and 2 bases from J, the junction kept 1 base outside the gene matches. The CDR3 has 15 residues. The CDR3 DNA is TGTGCCAGCAGCGTAGTACAGGGGGCCTACAATGAGCAGTTCTTC. Translation: CASSVVQGAYNEQFF.

V and J are TRBV7-9 and TRBJ2-1; 11 bases are a match to TRBD1. CDR1 and CDR2 from the germline V gene are SEHNR and FQNEAQ (reference sequence). V was clipped by 5 bases and J by 10 bases; unmatched bases: 7. The CDR3 consists of 14 residues. This CDR3 is CASSRDRGLSEQFF. DNA of the CDR3: TGTGCCAGCAGCCGGGACAGGGGGTTATCGGAGCAGTTCTTC.

The CDR3 sequence is CASSLPSQGSNYGYTF. The CDR3, as DNA: TGTGCCAGCAGCTTGCCTTCACAGGGCTCGAACTATGGCTACACCTTC. The chain uses TRBV5-4 and TRBJ1-2; possible D gene TRBD1, 6 bases. CDR1 is SGHNT, CDR2 YYREEE, per germline (reference sequence). V lost 1 base and J 2 bases, leaving 15 bases between the germline ends. The CDR3 covers 16 residues.

This chain joins TRBV14 and TRBJ2-5; TRBD2 is a possible D gene (5 bases). CDR1 SGHDN and CDR2 FVKESK come from the germline V gene. The CDR3 is 18 amino acids. With 0 bases removed from V and 4 bases from J, the gap between germline ends came to 21 bases. CDR3 DNA: TGTGCCAGCAGCCAAGATCTAACAGCGGCTCTAGGAGGAGAGACCCAGTACTTC. It yields the protein CASSQDLTAALGGETQYF.

The V call is TRBV30, the J call TRBJ1-1; D not resolved. Germline lookup yields CDR1 GTSNPN and CDR2 SVGIG (reference sequence). The germline V and J ends were trimmed by 1 base and 3 bases, with 3 bases remaining between them. CDR3 size: 11 residues. The CDR3 here is CAWSADTEAFF. In DNA form, the CDR3 reads TGTGCCTGGAGTGCGGACACTGAAGCTTTCTTT.

This chain joins TRBV7-2 and TRBJ2-7; TRBD2 is a possible D gene (5 bases). Trimming removed 8 bases from V and 2 bases from J, with 13 bases in between. The CDR3 is 13 amino acids. Looked up from germline, CDR1 is SGHTA and CDR2 is FQGNSA. The chain's CDR3 is CASAPGLPYEQYF. The CDR3 DNA sequence: TGTGCCAGCGCCCCAGGACTTCCCTACGAGCAGTACTTC.

The chain combines TRBV9 with TRBJ2-1; D possibly corresponds to TRBD1 (6 bases). Germline CDR1 and CDR2: SGDLS and YYNGEE. This CDR3 comprises 15 residues. The V end lost 4 bases, the J end lost 0 bases, and 11 bases lay between the germline ends. Written as DNA, the CDR3 is TGTGCCAGCAGCCAGGGGACCGCCTCCTACAATGAGCAGTTCTTC. This translates into CASSQGTASYNEQFF.

The V and J genes are TRBV6-5 and TRBJ2-7; 9 bases are shared with TRBD2. V lost 5 bases to trimming and J lost 6 bases; unmatched junction nucleotides: 11. CDR3 size: 15 residues. Germline V gene lookup returns CDR1 MNHEY and CDR2 SVGAGI. CDR3 loop: CASSPRVAGVGEQYF. CDR3 DNA: TGTGCCAGCAGTCCCCGGGTAGCGGGAGTCGGCGAGCAGTACTTC.

The J gene is TRBJ2-1, the V gene TRBV9; TRBD1 matches 8 bases. Per germline, CDR1 SGDLS and CDR2 YYNGEE. This CDR3 has 14 residues. V was clipped by 2 bases and J by 6 bases; unmatched bases: 4. CDR3 DNA: TGTGCCAGCAGCGTGGACAGGGTGGGCAATGAGCAGTTCTTC. This encodes CASSVDRVGNEQFF.

The chain uses TRBV5-4 and TRBJ2-1; 12 positions agree with TRBD2. The V segment lost 4 bases and the J segment 6 bases; nucleotides outside the gene matches: 11. Germline values: CDR1 SGHNT, CDR2 YYREEE (reference sequence). CDR3 length equals 17 residues. Written as DNA, the CDR3 is TGTGCCAGCAGCCCTAGGGCTAGCGGGGGGGTGGGCAATGAGCAGTTCTTC. Amino acids: CASSPRASGGVGNEQFF.

The CDR3 DNA reads TGCGCCAGCAGCGAAAGGAGCGGGGAAATTCTGGTCCACGAGCAGTACTTC. It is translated as CASSERSGEILVHEQYF. This chain connects TRBV5-1 to TRBJ2-7; the match to TRBD2 covers 7 bases. This CDR3 has 17 amino acids. Losses at the gene ends were 4 bases for V and 5 bases for J; bases not matched to a gene: 18. Germline V lookup: CDR1 SGHRS, CDR2 YFSETQ.

V gene TRBV10-3 combines with J gene TRBJ2-7, with unresolved D. The ends were cut back, 8 bases at V and 0 bases at J, with 11 bases in the middle. The germline gives CDR1 ENHRY, CDR2 SYGVKD. The CDR3 totals 13 residues. The CDR3: CAILDNISYEQYF. CDR3 sequence (DNA): TGTGCCATCCTTGACAACATCTCCTACGAGCAGTACTTC.

V is TRBV27 and J is TRBJ1-2; no reliable D call. Germline V gives CDR1 MNHEY, CDR2 SMNVEV (reference sequence). The length of the CDR3 is 15 residues. Trimming removed 5 bases from V and 7 bases from J, with 20 bases in between. CDR3 in amino acids: CASSPRTGSIGGYTF. Here the CDR3 DNA reads TGTGCCAGCAGTCCCCGGACCGGGAGCATAGGTGGCTACACCTTC.

The chain uses TRBV6-2 or TRBV6-3 and TRBJ2-5, with TRBD1 as a possible D gene (6 bases). Between the trimmed V and J ends, which lost 1 base and 0 bases, there was a span of 9 bases. The CDR3 contains 15 residues. The germline V gene encodes CDR1 MNHEY and CDR2 SVGEGT. CDR3 amino acids: CASSYYRAYQETQYF. As DNA, the CDR3 is TGTGCCAGCAGTTACTACAGGGCGTACCAAGAGACCCAGTACTTC.

V and J are TRBV4-2 and TRBJ2-1; 7 nucleotides line up with TRBD1. The trim removed 0 bases at V and 10 bases at J, leaving 6 bases unmatched. Looked up from germline, CDR1 is LGHNA and CDR2 is YNFKEQ. The CDR3 sequence is 14 residues long. CDR3 DNA: TGTGCCAGCAGCCAAGATTACCTGGACAGGGAGCAGTTCTTC. As protein: CASSQDYLDREQFF.

This chain joins TRBV7-2 and TRBJ1-4; D might be TRBD1 (5 bases). The CDR3 totals 16 residues. Trimming took 3 bases from V and 7 from J, leaving 18 bases between them. The germline gives CDR1 SGHTA, CDR2 FQGNSA. CDR3 region: CASSLGGNLLSEKLFF. DNA for the CDR3: TGTGCCAGCAGCTTGGGGGGGAATTTGTTGAGTGAAAAACTGTTTTTT.

The chain combines TRBV5-1 with TRBJ2-5; 10 nucleotides match TRBD1. V shed 0 bases, J shed 4 bases, and the junction held 6 bases outside the gene matches. CDR3 length: 16 amino acids. In germline, CDR1 is SGHRS, CDR2 YFSETQ. The chain's CDR3 is CASSLVGTGVGETQYF. Written as DNA, the CDR3 is TGCGCCAGCAGCTTGGTTGGGACAGGGGTCGGAGAGACCCAGTACTTC.

V gene TRBV7-2 combines with J gene TRBJ1-2; 8 positions agree with TRBD1. In germline, CDR1 is SGHTA, CDR2 FQGNSA. There are 15 residues in the CDR3. V dropped 2 bases and J dropped 4; count of bases not matched to a gene: 6. CDR3 bases: TGTGCCAGCAGCTTATCCAGGGGGCGTTCCTATGGCTACACCTTC. Residues: CASSLSRGRSYGYTF.